The present TCR beta chain was sequenced within a study of shared clonotypes between healthy human individuals (dated by TCRdb to between 2020 and 2021). As for the study more broadly: A couple of women and a few men aged 18 to 49 years were included in the cohort. For each donor, CD4 naive and CD4 memory were each given three plates, CD8 naive was given two plates, and CD8 memory was given one plate. Blood TCR repertoires of several healthy adults were deeply sequenced to estimate repertoire size and the extent of clonotype sharing between individuals. Libraries were prepared and TCR repertoires were sequenced by different laboratories using diverse techniques, in order to increase sequencing depth and limit assay-specific biases. Per donor, leukapheresis produced somewhere between about 0.94 and 9 billion PBMCs. Results the study describes overall, beyond this receptor: Pairwise subsampling led to the expectation that sequencing depth would affect the degree of clonotype sharing among donors. Across a few donors, approximately 5% of naive CD4, roughly 3.5% of naive CD8, 2.3% of memory CD4, and approximately 0.42% of memory CD8 clonotypes were shared. Incomplete sequencing was indicated by rarefaction of sorted-subset datasets, despite the large sequencing depth. Estimated clonotype richness was generally larger for naive than for memory subsets. Higher generation probabilities were observed for clonotypes shared by all four sorted-subset donors than for non-shared clonotypes. Only blood was sampled, and tissue TCR repertoires likely differ from those in blood. Because the study included only a small number of donors, the genetic and exposure-history diversity represented was limited.

Turning to this clone: It has no known antigen specificity. No much larger clonotype is one base removed from it; base qualities were not supplied.

Trimming takes 0 bases off V and 4 bases off J; junction bases not matched to a gene: 7. In the germline V gene, CDR1 corresponds to MGHRA and CDR2 to YSYEKL. The CDR3 spans 16 residues, from the cysteine through the phenylalanine. The retained sequence is limited to the CDR3, 48 bases, with the frame set at the first base. TCR CDR3 regions were amplified from genomic DNA by multiplex PCR using the deep immunoSEQ assay. For each cell subset, the extracted genomic DNA was distributed evenly across all wells of several immunoSEQ 96-well plates, and each plate served as one replicate. For sorted subsets, approximately 210 ng of genomic DNA, equivalent to roughly 33,000 T cell genomes, went into each replicate PCR. Purified libraries were measured with a Qubit 3.0 fluorometer, size-checked on a Bioanalyzer 2100, and measured again with the KAPA Library Quantification kit. Every immunoSEQ 96-well plate was sequenced on a dedicated single-read 150-cycle Illumina NextSeq 550 flow cell. As for how the authors treated the data: Because the immunoSEQ output held only junctional sequences and lacked quality scores, the filtering could not match the filtering applied to full-length reads. To assign V/J genes and CDR3, sequences were annotated against IMGT germline references using PyIR, a Python wrapper for IgBLAST v1.9. Reads were filtered out if the reads had weak V/J assignments (E-value above 1e-6), no CDR3, stop codons, out-of-frame junctions, or ambiguous translated residues. V3J clonotypes were defined as sequences sharing the same inferred V gene, J gene, and CDR3 amino acid sequence. Percentage overlap between repertoires was calculated by dividing the number of shared unique clonotypes by the size of the smaller repertoire. Three approaches were used to assess repertoire richness: RTK rarefaction, the Chao1 estimator, and Recon v2.1 estimates of unobserved clonotypes. OLGA was used to compute generation probabilities for all TCRbeta clonotypes that the gDNA method yielded from a few donors. In TCRdb, the immuneACCESS table is reduced to in-frame sequences with V and J assigned. These tables do not hold every clone; where another copy was compared, an unresolved V gene accounts for under half, and the others remain unexplained. V and J calls and clone size are given by that table; D and trimming were obtained from the DNA. Across this sample there are around 600,000 clones, with around 95% seen only once. Of the sample, approximately 0.12% falls within the top ten clones.

For the CD8 naive samples, CD45RO-negative cells were positively selected for CCR7, yielding a CD45RA+CCR7+ population from which TemRA cells were excluded. Healthy HIV-negative adults with no recently reported acute infections or vaccinations were included as donors. Every donor was a Caucasian adult living in Nashville, Tennessee, USA. After blood collection by leukapheresis, PBMCs were isolated using Ficoll-Histopaque density gradient centrifugation and then cryopreserved in the vapor phase of liquid nitrogen. Analytical flow cytometry was used to check the purity and quantity of every magnetically sorted T cell population. Each sorted fraction had its genomic DNA isolated and then quantified by UV absorbance on a Nanodrop 2000c.

The source material was naive CD8+ T cells sorted from blood. The sample's cell subset or site, from its label and the paper: CD45RA+CCR7+. The source is a woman between 25 and 40 years old in good health. This receptor chain uses TRBV4-1 and TRBJ2-5; a stretch of 8 junction bases matches TRBD1. The CDR3 is CASSQEMGQGAETQYF. The sequenced DNA is TGCGCCAGCAGCCAAGAGATGGGGCAGGGGGCAGAGACCCAGTACTTC.